Listed below are T cell receptor beta chains from one sample, sequenced in a study of graft-versus-host responses after intestinal transplantation. These TCRs are of unknown antigen specificity. Produced via immunoSEQ multiplex PCR; TCRdb's table is partial and in-frame only. The profile covers 130,000 or so clones, with around nine tenths appearing a single time and roughly 0.16% taken by the ten largest. The source was unstimulated CD4+ T cells sorted from spleen or lymph node cells, collected before intestinal transplant. These TCRs come from a human donor who received an intestinal transplant. The CDR3 runs from the conserved cysteine through the conserved F or W. A D gene is named only where the DNA matches it firmly. Clone size is given for some rows only: seen once, a few or many times, or a class if the clone is expanded.

CASSLGQYYEQYF TGTGCCAGCAGCCTCGGACAGTATTACGAGCAGTACTTC TRBJ2-7 TRBV6-1 - 13 -
CASSLEGGGTQYF TGTGCCAGCAGCTTAGAGGGGGGGGGTACGCAGTATTTT TRBJ2-3 TRBV7-7 - 13 -
CATRTSRNTIYF TGTGCCACACGGACCAGCAGAAACACCATATATTTT TRBJ1-3 TRBV10-3 - 12 few
CASGFPGETQYF TGTGCTAGTGGTTTTCCTGGAGAGACCCAGTACTTC TRBJ2-5 TRBV12-5 - 12 -
CASSESGSPNTEAFF TGTGCCAGCAGTGAATCGGGCAGCCCGAACACTGAAGCTTTCTTT TRBJ1-1 TRBV25-1 - 15 -
CAISESTGSGDTEAFF TGTGCCATCAGTGAGTCGACGGGGTCCGGGGACACTGAAGCTTTCTTT TRBJ1-1 TRBV10-3 - 16 -
CSVGGQYKYEQYF TGCAGCGTTGGAGGCCAGTACAAGTACGAGCAGTACTTC TRBJ2-7 TRBV29-1 - 13 -
CSASYNEQFF TGCAGTGCCTCCTACAATGAGCAGTTCTTC TRBJ2-1 TRBV20-1 - 10 once
CASSLGQGAGGETQYF TGCGCCAGCAGCTTGGGGCAGGGCGCCGGTGGAGAGACCCAGTACTTC TRBJ2-5 TRBV5-1 - 16 -
CASSLTGTVSFSYNEQFF TGCGCCAGCAGCTTGACCGGGACAGTAAGTTTCTCCTACAATGAGCAGTTCTTC TRBJ2-1 TRBV5-1 TRBD1 18 -
CASSQGQGYEKLFF TGCGCCAGCAGCCAGGGACAGGGATATGAAAAACTGTTTTTT TRBJ1-4 TRBV5-1 TRBD1 14 -
CASRKGLAPDTQYF TGTGCCAGCAGAAAAGGACTAGCCCCAGATACGCAGTATTTT TRBJ2-3 TRBV11-1 TRBD2 14 -
CASSEGDFYLTGNAEAFF TGTGCCAGCAGTGAAGGGGATTTTTATCTTACAGGGAACGCTGAAGCTTTCTTT TRBJ1-1 TRBV2 - 18 -
CASSPPGPSSYNSPLHF TGTGCCAGCAGCCCTCCGGGACCAAGCTCCTATAATTCACCCCTCCACTTT TRBJ1-6 TRBV5-8 - 17 -
CASSEVGGVDGYTF TGTGCCAGCAGTGAGGTGGGGGGTGTCGATGGCTACACCTTC TRBJ1-2 TRBV2 - 14 -
CASSRGLAGANVLTF TGTGCCAGTAGTCGAGGGCTGGCGGGGGCCAACGTCCTGACTTTC TRBJ2-6 TRBV19 - 15 few
CAISAGGGSTDTQYF TGTGCCATCAGTGCTGGCGGGGGGAGCACAGATACGCAGTATTTT TRBJ2-3 TRBV10-3 TRBD2 15 -
CASSYNRDRGGYTF TGTGCCAGCAGCTACAACCGGGACAGGGGTGGCTACACCTTC TRBJ1-2 TRBV11-2 TRBD1 14 -
CASSLVARADTQYF TGTGCCAGCAGCTTAGTCGCTCGGGCAGATACGCAGTATTTT TRBJ2-3 TRBV11-3 - 14 -
CASSQGQGNYGYTF TGTGCCAGCAGTCAGGGACAGGGGAACTATGGCTACACCTTC TRBJ1-2 TRBV2 TRBD1 14 -
CASTPGTVLNQPQHF TGTGCCAGCACCCCCGGGACAGTCCTCAATCAGCCCCAGCATTTT TRBJ1-5 TRBV28 TRBD1 15 -
CASSGGLGYGYTF TGTGCCAGCTCCGGGGGGCTTGGCTATGGCTACACCTTC TRBJ1-2 TRBV2 - 13 -
CASSPSFRETQYF TGTGCCAGCTCACCTAGCTTTCGCGAGACCCAGTACTTC TRBJ2-5 TRBV18 - 13 -
CAWRSPGTGIYEQYF TGTGCCTGGAGGTCCCCCGGGACAGGGATTTACGAGCAGTACTTC TRBJ2-7 TRBV30 TRBD1 15 -
CASSPSEGQFF TGTGCCAGCAGCCCGTCGGAGGGGCAGTTCTTC TRBJ2-1 TRBV5-8 - 11 -
CASSQGQGWSYNEQFF TGCGCCAGCAGCCAGGGACAGGGGTGGTCCTACAATGAGCAGTTCTTC TRBJ2-1 TRBV5-1 TRBD1 16 -
CASSPMTGANYGYTF TGTGCCAGCTCACCCATGACAGGGGCTAACTATGGCTACACCTTC TRBJ1-2 TRBV18 TRBD1 15 -
CASSPRTGGANEQFF TGTGCCAGCAGCCCCCGGACAGGGGGCGCGAATGAGCAGTTCTTC TRBJ2-1 TRBV9 TRBD1 15 once
CATSIRVTDTQYF TGTGCCACCAGCATCCGGGTCACAGATACGCAGTATTTT TRBJ2-3 TRBV15 - 13 -
CASMAADGNTIYF TGCGCCAGCATGGCAGCTGATGGAAACACCATATATTTT TRBJ1-3 TRBV5-1 - 13 -
CASSPSGGYNEQFF TGTGCCAGCTCTCCTAGCGGGGGGTACAATGAGCAGTTCTTC TRBJ2-1 TRBV9 TRBD2 14 -
CAWSVRGDLFSYNEQFF TGTGCCTGGAGTGTACGCGGGGACTTATTCTCCTACAATGAGCAGTTCTTC TRBJ2-1 TRBV30 - 17 -
CASSLEQGPYEQYF TGTGCCAGCAGCTTAGAACAGGGGCCCTACGAGCAGTACTTC TRBJ2-7 TRBV7-7 TRBD1 14 -
CASSLENYGYTF TGCGCCAGCAGCTTGGAAAACTATGGCTACACCTTC TRBJ1-2 TRBV5-1 - 12 -
CASSYSTASPLHF TGTGCCAGCAGTTACTCGACGGCTTCACCCCTCCACTTT TRBJ1-6 TRBV6-5 - 13 -
CASSPRQGANYGYTF TGTGCCAGCTCACCACGGCAGGGAGCTAACTATGGCTACACCTTC TRBJ1-2 TRBV18 - 15 -
CASSLVRSGNDYGYTF TGTGCCAGCAGCTTGGTGAGATCCGGGAACGACTATGGCTACACCTTC TRBJ1-2 TRBV5-6 - 16 -
CASSLVQGSEDTQYF TGCGCCAGCAGCTTGGTCCAGGGTTCCGAAGATACGCAGTATTTT TRBJ2-3 TRBV5-1 - 15 -
CASSQEMDRPYEQYF TGTGCCAGCAGCCAAGAAATGGACAGGCCCTACGAGCAGTACTTC TRBJ2-7 TRBV14 TRBD1 15 -
CASSPTRSTDTQYF TGTGCCAGCAGTCCCACCAGGAGCACAGATACGCAGTATTTT TRBJ2-3 TRBV6-4 - 14 once
CASTGPGTYNEQFF TGTGCCAGCACAGGGCCGGGCACCTACAATGAGCAGTTCTTC TRBJ2-1 TRBV28 - 14 -
CASSQGTGGWEKLFF TGCGCCAGCAGCCAAGGGACAGGGGGTTGGGAAAAACTGTTTTTT TRBJ1-4 TRBV4-1 TRBD1 15 -